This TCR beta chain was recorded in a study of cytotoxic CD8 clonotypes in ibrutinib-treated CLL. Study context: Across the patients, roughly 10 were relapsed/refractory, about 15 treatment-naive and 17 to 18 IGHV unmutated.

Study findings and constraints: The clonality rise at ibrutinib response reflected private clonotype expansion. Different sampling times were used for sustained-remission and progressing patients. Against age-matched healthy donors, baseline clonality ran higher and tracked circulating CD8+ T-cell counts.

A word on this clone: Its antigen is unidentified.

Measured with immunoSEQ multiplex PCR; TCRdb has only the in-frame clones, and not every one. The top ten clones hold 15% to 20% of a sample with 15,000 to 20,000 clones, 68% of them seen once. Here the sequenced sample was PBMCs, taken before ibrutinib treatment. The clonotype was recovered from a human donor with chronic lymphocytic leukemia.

CDR3 loop: CASSDLQGAGGYTF. CDR3 sequence (DNA): TGTGCCAGCAGCGATCTACAGGGGGCCGGCGGCTACACCTTC. The chain combines TRBV27 with TRBJ1-2; 9 bases line up with TRBD1. The CDR3 covers 14 residues. V was pared by 6 bases and J by 8 bases, with 10 bases of the junction left unmatched. CDR1 is MNHEY and CDR2 is SMNVEV in the germline V gene (reference sequence).